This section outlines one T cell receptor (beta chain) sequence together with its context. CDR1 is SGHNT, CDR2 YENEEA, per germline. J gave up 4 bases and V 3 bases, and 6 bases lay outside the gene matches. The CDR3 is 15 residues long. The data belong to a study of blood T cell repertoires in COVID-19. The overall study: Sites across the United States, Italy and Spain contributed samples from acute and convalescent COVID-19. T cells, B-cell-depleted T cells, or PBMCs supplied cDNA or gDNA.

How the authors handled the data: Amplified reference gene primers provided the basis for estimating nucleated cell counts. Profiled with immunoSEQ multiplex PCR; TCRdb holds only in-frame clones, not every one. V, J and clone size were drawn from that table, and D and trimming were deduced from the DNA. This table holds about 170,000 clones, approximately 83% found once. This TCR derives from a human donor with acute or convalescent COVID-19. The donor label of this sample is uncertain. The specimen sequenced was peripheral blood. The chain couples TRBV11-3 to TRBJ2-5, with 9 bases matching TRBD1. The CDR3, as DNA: TGTGCCAGCAGCTTGGGGGACAGGGAGATAGAGACCCAGTACTTC. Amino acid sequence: CASSLGDREIETQYF.